Described below is a single TCR beta chain sequence and its context. The data were produced by immunoSEQ multiplex PCR, yet TCRdb's version contains in-frame clones alone and is incomplete. The sample shows about 230,000 clones, roughly 85% of them seen only once. Per the germline V gene, CDR1 is SGHAT and CDR2 is FQNNGV. Deletions cut 2 bases from V and 3 bases from J, with 11 bases between. CDR3 size: 15 residues. The record originates from a study of blood T cell repertoires in COVID-19. The material sequenced was peripheral blood. The chain is built from TRBV11-2 and TRBJ2-1; D is uncertain. The receptor's source is a woman in her 70s with active or convalescent COVID-19. CDR3 region: CASSLYNPGYNEQFF. The CDR3 nucleotides are TGTGCCAGCAGCTTATATAATCCGGGCTACAATGAGCAGTTCTTC.